This passage covers 22 T cell receptor beta chains from one sample sequenced in a study of T cell responses to AZD1222 COVID-19 vaccine. TCRdb's table, derived via immunoSEQ multiplex PCR, lists solely in-frame clones and lacks some. Here the sample spans 130,000 to 150,000 clones, approximately 78% being singletons. The sample in question was peripheral blood, obtained on day 0 of MenACWY control vaccination. All receptors derive from an adult in good health.

This clone was recorded only once. V is TRBV5-4 and J is TRBJ1-1; possibly TRBD1 for D (6 bases). The germline CDR1 and CDR2 sequences are SGHNT and YYREEE (reference sequence). The CDR3 length is 14 residues. The V and J ends lost 4 bases and 0 bases respectively, with 10 bases between them. The CDR3 is CASSVGGMNTEAFF. CDR3 coding DNA: TGTGCCAGCAGCGTTGGGGGCATGAACACTGAAGCTTTCTTT.

The genes are TRBV2 and TRBJ1-3; D gene uncertain. CDR1 is SNHLY, CDR2 FYNNEI, per germline. CDR3 length equals 14 residues. V was pared by 3 bases and J by 5 bases, with 11 bases between. Here the CDR3 DNA reads TGTGCCAGCAGTGACGGCGGGGATCGAAACACCATATATTTT. Encoded protein: CASSDGGDRNTIYF.

This clone was seen a few times. V gene TRBV6-4 combines with J gene TRBJ1-4; tentative D call: TRBD1 (5 bases). The CDR3 extends over 16 amino acids. Trimming removed 2 bases from V and 7 bases from J, with 17 bases in between. Germline assignment: CDR1 MRHNA and CDR2 SNTAGT. The CDR3 nucleotides read TGTGCCAGCAGTGACCCCCGGACGGCGGGGGGTGAAAAACTGTTTTTT. Translation: CASSDPRTAGGEKLFF.

On this clone: Germline is not matched at one junction end, which may reflect a read error. The chain has TRBV7-3 and TRBJ1-6; D remains ambiguous. Germline V CDR1 and CDR2: SGHTA, FQGTGA. The length of the CDR3 is 14 residues. Written as DNA, the CDR3 is TGTGCCAGCAGTTTAAACCGGGGAGGCTCACCCCTCCACTTT. As protein: CASSLNRGGSPLHF.

This clone was seen only a few times. The chain has TRBV7-9 and TRBJ1-1, with D possibly being TRBD1 (5 bases). The V end was cut by 0 bases, the J end by 6 bases, with 14 bases between. Germline-derived CDR1 and CDR2 are SEHNR and FQNEAQ (reference sequence). The CDR3 totals 15 residues. DNA for the CDR3: TGTGCCAGCAGCTTAGCGCTTCGCAGGGACTCTGAAGCTTTCTTT. It is translated as CASSLALRRDSEAFF.

As regards this clone: Other DNA sequences in the same sample also yield this CDR3. V gene TRBV6-5 combines with J gene TRBJ2-1; tentatively, D is TRBD1 or TRBD2 (5 bases each). V was pared by 2 bases and J by 6 bases, with 8 bases between. There are 13 residues in the CDR3. Germline V gene sequence: CDR1 MNHEY, CDR2 SVGAGI. The CDR3 is CASSYGGINEQFF. DNA of the CDR3: TGTGCCAGCAGTTACGGGGGAATCAATGAGCAGTTCTTC.

This sequence joins TRBV5-1 and TRBJ1-4; tentatively, D is TRBD1 (5 bases). Trimming took off 0 bases at V and 1 base at J, with 10 bases between the two ends. The CDR3 runs 16 residues. Germline V CDR1 and CDR2: SGHRS, YFSETQ. The CDR3 DNA reads TGCGCCAGCAGCTTGGACCCAGGGCGAACTAATGAAAAACTGTTTTTT. Protein: CASSLDPGRTNEKLFF.

The genes are TRBV19 and TRBJ1-5, with 8 nucleotides matching TRBD1. Trimming cost V 5 bases and J 2 bases; bases outside gene matches: 11. The CDR3 sequence is 17 residues long. The germline V gene has CDR1 LNHDA and CDR2 SQIVND (reference sequence). CDR3 nucleotide sequence: TGTGCCAGTAGTCTGCGGTCAGGGGGCGGACGCAATCAGCCCCAGCATTTT. This translates into CASSLRSGGGRNQPQHF.

This clone was counted a single time. The rearrangement links TRBV5-1 to TRBJ1-2; 10 bases are shared with TRBD1. Per the germline V gene, CDR1 is SGHRS and CDR2 is YFSETQ. The CDR3 covers 15 residues. The J segment lost 2 bases and the V segment lost 4 bases, leaving 5 bases of the junction unmatched. This CDR3 reads CASSGGQGRNYGYTF. CDR3 nucleotide sequence: TGCGCCAGCAGCGGGGGACAGGGGAGGAACTATGGCTACACCTTC.

The J gene is TRBJ1-6, the V gene TRBV9, with TRBD1 identical over 7 bases. The CDR3 has 14 residues. Losses at the gene ends were 3 bases for V and 11 bases for J; bases not matched to a gene: 8. Germline CDR1 reads SGDLS; CDR2 reads YYNGEE. DNA of the CDR3: TGTGCCAGCAGCGCGACAGGGACAGTTGCACCCCTCCACTTT. Translating gives CASSATGTVAPLHF.

This rearrangement joins TRBV18 to TRBJ2-7, with a weak D call TRBD1 (5 bases). V shed 4 bases and J shed 3 bases, with 13 bases lying between them. Germline lookup yields CDR1 KGHSH and CDR2 LQKENI. The CDR3 has 14 residues. The CDR3 reads CASSLGTQDYEQYF. The CDR3 DNA reads TGTGCCAGCTCACTGGGAACACAGGACTACGAGCAGTACTTC.

The CDR3 DNA sequence: TGTGCCAGCAGTAGTACAGCTCCCGAAGCTTTCTTT. Translated, it gives CASSSTAPEAFF. J is TRBJ1-1 and V is TRBV28; D ambiguous. The CDR3 is 12 residues long. In germline, CDR1 is MDHEN, CDR2 SYDVKM. Trimming removed 5 bases from V and 8 bases from J, with 12 bases in between.

This chain uses TRBV27 with TRBJ1-1, with a weak D call TRBD1 (5 bases). Germline V gene data show CDR1 as MNHEY and CDR2 as SMNVEV (reference sequence). This CDR3 region has 15 residues. The V gene lost 1 base and the J gene lost 1 base, with 10 bases spanning the gap. CDR3 in DNA: TGTGCCAGCAGTTTATATGGGGCATCGAACACTGAAGCTTTCTTT. Translation gives CASSLYGASNTEAFF.

The rearrangement uses TRBV25-1 and TRBJ2-5, with a weak D call TRBD1 (6 bases). The CDR3 covers 15 residues. The V end lost 3 bases, the J end lost 3 bases, and 14 bases lay between the germline ends. Germline CDR1 MGHDK, CDR2 SYGVNS. The CDR3 loop is CASSDLRQAKETQYF. In DNA form, the CDR3 reads TGTGCCAGCAGTGATCTGAGACAGGCGAAAGAGACCCAGTACTTC.

This chain joins TRBV13 and TRBJ2-3; D call uncertain. With 3 bases removed from V and 2 bases from J, the gap between germline ends came to 15 bases. The CDR3 is 16 residues long. Germline-derived CDR1 and CDR2 are PRHDT and FYEKMQ (reference sequence). CDR3 protein: CASSFHRLTPTDTQYF. DNA of the CDR3: TGTGCCAGCAGCTTCCATCGATTAACCCCCACAGATACGCAGTATTTT. The complete variable domain, with remaining parts taken from reference TRBV13 and TRBJ2-3, reads AAGVIQSPRHLIKEKRETATLKCYPIPRHDTVYWYQQGPGQDPQFLISFYEKMQSDKGSIPDRFSAQQFSDYHSELNMSSLELGDSALYFCASSFHRLTPTDTQYFGPGTRLTVL.

The J gene is TRBJ2-1, the V gene TRBV11-2; the match to TRBD2 covers 8 bases. Trimming removed 1 base from V and 3 bases from J; junction bases left unmatched: 8. This CDR3 has 17 residues. Germline V gene data show CDR1 as SGHAT and CDR2 as FQNNGV. CDR3 sequence: CASSLAPRGGHYNEQFF. CDR3 DNA sequence: TGTGCCAGCAGCTTAGCCCCCCGGGGGGGCCACTACAATGAGCAGTTCTTC.

The chain carries TRBV19 and TRBJ1-2; 10 nucleotides line up with TRBD1. The CDR3 length is 14 residues. CDR1 is LNHDA, CDR2 SQIVND, per germline (reference sequence). The V segment lost 5 bases and the J segment 5 bases; nucleotides outside the gene matches: 5. The CDR3, as DNA: TGTGCCAGTAGTCCCTCGGACAGGGGGTATGGCTACACCTTC. Translation: CASSPSDRGYGYTF.

The V call is TRBV4-1, the J call TRBJ2-5; maybe TRBD2 (6 bases). V lost 1 base to trimming and J lost 5 bases, with 14 bases between them. The CDR3 loop spans 15 amino acids. Germline lookup yields CDR1 MGHRA and CDR2 YSYEKL. Here the CDR3 DNA reads TGCGCCAGCAGCCAAGGAGGCGGGATTAGCGAGACCCAGTACTTC. This codes for CASSQGGGISETQYF.

The CDR3 DNA sequence: TGTGCCAGCAGCGTAGCTAGCGGGGGTCTTAGCACAGATACGCAGTATTTT. Protein product: CASSVASGGLSTDTQYF. This chain links TRBV9 with TRBJ2-3, with 10 bases that match TRBD2. The CDR3 runs to 17 residues. The V and J ends lost 0 bases and 0 bases, in that order; junction bases with no gene match: 4. CDR1 is SGDLS, CDR2 YYNGEE, per germline.

This rearrangement joins TRBV7-2 to TRBJ2-7; D gene unclear. Germline V CDR1 and CDR2: SGHTA, FQGNSA. V was trimmed by 4 bases and J by 2 bases, leaving 6 bases between them. The CDR3 sequence is 12 residues long. This CDR3 reads CASSYGPYEQYF. The DNA of the CDR3 is TGTGCCAGCAGCTACGGCCCCTACGAGCAGTACTTC.

The chain couples TRBV18 to TRBJ2-7; 10 bases align to TRBD2. The V gene's germline CDR1 is KGHSH and CDR2 LQKENI. This CDR3 is 14 amino acids long. J was trimmed by 4 bases and V by 1 base; bases with no gene match: 1. CDR3: CASSPLSGGYEQYF. For the CDR3, the DNA is TGTGCCAGCTCACCACTTAGCGGGGGGTACGAGCAGTACTTC.

A few counts support this clone. This chain uses TRBV6-4 with TRBJ2-4; 9 nucleotides agree with TRBD2. This CDR3 comprises 15 residues. CDR1 is MRHNA, CDR2 SNTAGT, per germline. J lost 5 bases, V lost 0 bases, and 2 bases had no gene match. The CDR3 DNA reads TGTGCCAGCAGTGACTCGGCGGGAGGGCAAAACATTCAGTACTTC. This translates into CASSDSAGGQNIQYF.